Presented here are 3 T cell receptor beta chains from one specimen sequenced in a study of circulating and synovial CD4+ cells in juvenile arthritis. Method: immunoSEQ multiplex PCR; TCRdb's copy keeps in-frame clones and lacks some. The sample yields 14,000 or so clones, approximately 88% seen once. The sequenced material came from CD4+ T cells from synovial fluid. The receptor source for this set is a human patient with juvenile idiopathic arthritis. Some clones in this sample may be carry-over from other donors' samples.

This chain links TRBV29-1 with TRBJ2-7, with 11 positions matching TRBD2. V shed 6 bases and J 1 base; nucleotides not matched to a gene: 5. The CDR3 runs to 14 residues. Germline loops: CDR1 SQVTM, CDR2 ANQGSEA. The CDR3 region has the DNA TGCAGCGTATTGGGGACTAGCGGATCCTACGAGCAGTACTTC. The encoded protein is CSVLGTSGSYEQYF.

There are a few counts of this clone. The J gene is TRBJ2-4, the V gene TRBV19; TRBD1 might be the D (5 bases). Germline CDR1 reads LNHDA; CDR2 reads SQIVND (reference sequence). This CDR3 region has 15 residues. V gave up 3 bases and J gave up 3 bases, with 12 bases separating them. The CDR3, as DNA: TGTGCCAGTAGTATGATGGGGCAGATCAAAAACATTCAGTACTTC. Translated, it gives CASSMMGQIKNIQYF.

This clone has only one observation. This chain joins TRBV4-1 and TRBJ2-4, with TRBD1 as a possible D gene (5 bases). Germline CDR1 is MGHRA and CDR2 is YSYEKL. The CDR3 is made up of 16 amino acids. Trimming shortened V by 0 bases and J by 8 bases, and 17 bases separated the two germline ends. CDR3 sequence reads: CASSQDPGLARDIQYF. The CDR3 DNA follows: TGCGCCAGCAGCCAAGATCCCGGGTTAGCCAGGGACATTCAGTACTTC.